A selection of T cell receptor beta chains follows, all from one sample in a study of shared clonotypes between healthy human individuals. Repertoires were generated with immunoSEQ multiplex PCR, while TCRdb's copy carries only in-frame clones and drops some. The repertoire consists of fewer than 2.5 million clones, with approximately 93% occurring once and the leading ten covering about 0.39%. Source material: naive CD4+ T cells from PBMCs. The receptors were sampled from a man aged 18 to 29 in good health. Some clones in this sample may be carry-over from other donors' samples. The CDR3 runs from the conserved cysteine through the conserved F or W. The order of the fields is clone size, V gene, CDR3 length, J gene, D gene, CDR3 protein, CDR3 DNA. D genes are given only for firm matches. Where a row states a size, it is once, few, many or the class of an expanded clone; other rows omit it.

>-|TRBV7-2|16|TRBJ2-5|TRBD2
CASSRGVQGGAETQYF
TGTGCCAGCAGTCGGGGGGTTCAGGGAGGGGCAGAGACCCAGTACTTC
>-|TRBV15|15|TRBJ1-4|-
CATSRDGGDNEKLFF
TGTGCCACCAGCAGAGATGGGGGCGATAATGAAAAACTGTTTTTT
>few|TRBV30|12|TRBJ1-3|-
CAWSQGVNTIYF
TGTGCCTGGAGCCAGGGAGTAAACACCATATATTTT
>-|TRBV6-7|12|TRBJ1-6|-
CASIVTSPPLHF
TGTGCCAGCATCGTGACTAGCCCACCCCTCCACTTT
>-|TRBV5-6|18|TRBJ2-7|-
CASSRPFSAAEGVHEQYF
TGTGCCAGCAGCCGCCCGTTCAGCGCGGCGGAGGGCGTGCACGAGCAGTACTTC
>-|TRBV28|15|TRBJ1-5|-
CASDPGEVRNQPQHF
TGTGCCAGCGATCCGGGCGAAGTACGGAATCAGCCCCAGCATTTT
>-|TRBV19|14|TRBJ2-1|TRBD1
CASRDRDVYPEQFF
TGTGCCAGCCGGGACAGGGATGTCTACCCAGAGCAGTTCTTC
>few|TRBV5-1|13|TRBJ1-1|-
CASSLLVNTEAFF
TGCGCCAGCAGCTTGCTGGTGAACACTGAAGCTTTCTTT
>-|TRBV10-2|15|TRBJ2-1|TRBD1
CASSEIGTGINEQFF
TGCGCCAGCAGTGAGATAGGGACAGGGATAAATGAGCAGTTCTTC
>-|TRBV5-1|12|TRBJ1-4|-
CASSKTNEKLFF
TGCGCCAGCTCGAAGACTAATGAAAAACTGTTTTTT
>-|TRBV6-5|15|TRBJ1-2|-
CASSYSMVANYGYTF
TGTGCCAGCAGTTACTCTATGGTAGCTAACTATGGCTACACCTTC
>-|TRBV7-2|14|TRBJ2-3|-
CASSFGGLTDTQYF
TGTGCCAGCAGCTTCGGGGGACTCACAGATACGCAGTATTTT
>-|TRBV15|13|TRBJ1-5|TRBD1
CATSTGGNQPQHF
TGTGCCACCAGTACAGGGGGCAATCAGCCCCAGCATTTT
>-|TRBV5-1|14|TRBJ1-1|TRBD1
CASSPGGGGTEAFF
TGCGCCAGCAGCCCAGGGGGCGGAGGCACTGAAGCTTTCTTT
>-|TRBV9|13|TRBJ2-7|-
CASSAGYLDEQYF
TGTGCCAGCAGCGCTGGGTACCTCGACGAGCAGTACTTC
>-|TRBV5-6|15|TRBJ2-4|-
CASSLVGEAKNIQYF
TGTGCCAGCAGCTTGGTTGGGGAAGCCAAAAACATTCAGTACTTC
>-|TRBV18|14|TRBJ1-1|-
CASSWKLMNTEAFF
TGTGCCAGCTCATGGAAGCTAATGAACACTGAAGCTTTCTTT
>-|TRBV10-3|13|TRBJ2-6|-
CAISDGRNNVLTF
TGTGCCATCAGTGACGGCCGAAACAACGTCCTGACTTTC
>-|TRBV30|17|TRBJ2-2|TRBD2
CAWSVWEAQRGTGELFF
TGTGCCTGGAGTGTGTGGGAGGCCCAGCGGGGGACCGGGGAGCTGTTTTTT
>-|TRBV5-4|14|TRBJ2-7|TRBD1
CASSPGQGAHEQYF
TGTGCCAGCAGCCCTGGACAGGGAGCCCACGAGCAGTACTTC
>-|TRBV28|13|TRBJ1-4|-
CASGRGDLEKLFF
TGTGCCAGCGGAAGGGGGGATCTTGAAAAACTGTTTTTT
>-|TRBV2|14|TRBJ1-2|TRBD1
CASSLDRGGYGYTF
TGTGCCAGCAGTCTAGACAGGGGGGGCTATGGCTACACCTTC
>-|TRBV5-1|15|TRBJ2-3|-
CASSSSMPRTDTQYF
TGCGCCAGCAGCTCATCAATGCCCCGCACAGATACGCAGTATTTT
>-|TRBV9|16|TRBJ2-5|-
CASSVGPGDSQETQYF
TGTGCCAGCAGCGTAGGGCCAGGGGACTCACAAGAGACCCAGTACTTC
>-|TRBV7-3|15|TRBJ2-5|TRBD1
CASSFKTGGWETQYF
TGTGCCAGCAGCTTTAAGACAGGGGGTTGGGAGACCCAGTACTTC
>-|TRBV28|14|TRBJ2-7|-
CASTSPRLAYEQYF
TGTGCCAGCACCTCGCCGCGACTAGCCTACGAGCAGTACTTC
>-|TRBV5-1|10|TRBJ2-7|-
CARVDGKQYF
TGCGCCAGAGTGGATGGGAAGCAGTACTTC
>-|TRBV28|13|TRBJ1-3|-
CASSGGTGNTIYF
TGTGCCAGCAGCGGAGGGACTGGAAACACCATATATTTT
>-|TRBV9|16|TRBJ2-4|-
CASSVGGSLAKNIQYF
TGTGCCAGCAGCGTAGGGGGGAGTCTAGCCAAAAACATTCAGTACTTC
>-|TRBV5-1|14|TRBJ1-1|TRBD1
CASSPQGGNTEAFF
TGCGCCAGCAGCCCACAGGGGGGGAACACTGAAGCTTTCTTT
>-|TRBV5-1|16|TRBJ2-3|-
CASSLAGVTYTDTQYF
TGCGCCAGCAGCTTGGCTGGGGTAACATACACAGATACGCAGTATTTT
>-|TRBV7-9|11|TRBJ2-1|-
CASSSLNEQFF
TGTGCCAGCAGCTCCCTAAATGAGCAGTTCTTC
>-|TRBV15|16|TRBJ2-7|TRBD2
CATSRPGTSGRHEQYF
TGTGCCACCAGCAGACCAGGGACTAGCGGGAGACACGAGCAGTACTTC
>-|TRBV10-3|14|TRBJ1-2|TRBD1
CATSPGQGDYGYTF
TGTGCCACCTCACCCGGACAGGGCGACTATGGCTACACCTTC
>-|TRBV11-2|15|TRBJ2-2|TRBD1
CASSWDRMNTGELFF
TGTGCCAGCAGCTGGGACAGGATGAACACCGGGGAGCTGTTTTTT
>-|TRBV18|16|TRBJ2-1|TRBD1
CASSLAQPGQVMEQFF
TGTGCCAGCTCCCTCGCTCAACCGGGACAGGTTATGGAGCAGTTCTTC
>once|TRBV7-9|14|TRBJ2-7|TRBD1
CASSLGQGAYEQYF
TGTGCCAGCAGCCTCGGACAGGGGGCCTACGAGCAGTACTTC
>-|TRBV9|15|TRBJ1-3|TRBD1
CASSDGTGFGNTIYF
TGTGCCAGCAGCGACGGGACAGGGTTCGGAAACACCATATATTTT
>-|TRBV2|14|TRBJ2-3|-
CASTGPTSTDTQYF
TGTGCCAGCACCGGACCGACTAGCACAGATACGCAGTATTTT
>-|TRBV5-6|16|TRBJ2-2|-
CASSHKDRSMTGELFF
TGTGCCAGCAGCCACAAAGACAGATCAATGACCGGGGAGCTGTTTTTT
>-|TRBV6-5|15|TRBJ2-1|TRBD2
CASRPASGRDNEQFF
TGTGCCAGCAGGCCAGCTAGCGGGAGGGACAATGAGCAGTTCTTC
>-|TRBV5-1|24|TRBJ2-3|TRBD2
CASSLGDRHSPGLAGAPSTDTQYF
TGCGCCAGCAGCTTGGGGGACAGACACAGTCCGGGACTAGCGGGAGCCCCTAGCACAGATACGCAGTATTTT
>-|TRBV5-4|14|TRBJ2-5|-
CASSSTSGRETQYF
TGTGCCAGCAGCTCTACCAGCGGGCGAGAGACCCAGTACTTC
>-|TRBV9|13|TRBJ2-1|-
CASGAGGLGEQFF
TGTGCCAGCGGCGCAGGGGGGTTAGGTGAGCAGTTCTTC
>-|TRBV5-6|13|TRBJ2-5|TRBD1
CASSLYRGETQYF
TGTGCCAGCAGCTTATACAGGGGTGAGACCCAGTACTTC
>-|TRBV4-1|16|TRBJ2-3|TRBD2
CASSQVLAGGGDTQYF
TGCGCCAGCAGCCAGGTACTAGCGGGAGGGGGAGATACGCAGTATTTT
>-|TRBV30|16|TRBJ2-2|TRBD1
CACNPPGTGNTGELFF
TGTGCCTGCAACCCTCCCGGGACAGGGAACACCGGGGAGCTGTTTTTT
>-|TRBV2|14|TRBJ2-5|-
CASSALARQETQYF
TGTGCCAGCAGTGCCCTAGCGCGACAAGAGACCCAGTACTTC
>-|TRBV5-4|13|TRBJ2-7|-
CASSRPGSYEQYF
TGTGCCAGCAGCAGGCCAGGCTCCTACGAGCAGTACTTC
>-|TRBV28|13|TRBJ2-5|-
CASSFWQGQTQYF
TGTGCCAGCAGTTTTTGGCAGGGTCAGACCCAGTACTTC
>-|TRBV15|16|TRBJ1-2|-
CATSRDLAGRSYGYTF
TGTGCCACCAGCAGAGATCTGGCAGGGAGGAGCTATGGCTACACCTTC
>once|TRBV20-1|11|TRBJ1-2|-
CSVGQLYGYTF
TGCAGTGTTGGTCAGCTCTATGGCTACACCTTC
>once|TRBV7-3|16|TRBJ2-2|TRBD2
CASSLIAGGNTGELFF
TGTGCCAGCAGCTTAATAGCGGGGGGAAACACCGGGGAGCTGTTTTTT
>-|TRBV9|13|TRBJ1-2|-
CASSPQGNYGYTF
TGTGCCAGCAGCCCGCAGGGTAACTATGGCTACACCTTC
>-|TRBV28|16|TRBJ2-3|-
CASSLSGLGSTDTQYF
TGTGCCAGCAGTTTGTCGGGACTGGGGAGCACAGATACGCAGTATTTT